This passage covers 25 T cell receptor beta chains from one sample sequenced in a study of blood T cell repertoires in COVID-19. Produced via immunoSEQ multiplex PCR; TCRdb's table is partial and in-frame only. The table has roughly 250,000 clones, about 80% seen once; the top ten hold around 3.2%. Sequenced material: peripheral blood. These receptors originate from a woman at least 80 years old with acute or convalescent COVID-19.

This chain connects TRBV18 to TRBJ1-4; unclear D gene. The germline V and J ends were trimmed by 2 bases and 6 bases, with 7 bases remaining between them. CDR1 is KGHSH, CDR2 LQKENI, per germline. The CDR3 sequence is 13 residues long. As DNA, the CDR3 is TGTGCCAGCTCACCAAAAGAGGATGAAAAACTGTTTTTT. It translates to CASSPKEDEKLFF.

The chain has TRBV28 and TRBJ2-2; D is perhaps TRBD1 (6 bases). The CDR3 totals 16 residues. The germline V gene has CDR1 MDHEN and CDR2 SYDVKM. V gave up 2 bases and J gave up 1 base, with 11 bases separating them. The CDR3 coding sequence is TGTGCCAGCAGTTTACCGGGACAACGGAACACCGGGGAGCTGTTTTTT. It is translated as CASSLPGQRNTGELFF.

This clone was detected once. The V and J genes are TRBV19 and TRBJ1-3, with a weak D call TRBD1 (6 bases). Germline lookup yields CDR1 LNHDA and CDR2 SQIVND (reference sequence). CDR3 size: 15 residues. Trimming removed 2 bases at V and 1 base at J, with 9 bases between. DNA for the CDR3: TGTGCCAGTAGTATACAGGGGATATCTGGAAACACCATATATTTT. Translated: CASSIQGISGNTIYF.

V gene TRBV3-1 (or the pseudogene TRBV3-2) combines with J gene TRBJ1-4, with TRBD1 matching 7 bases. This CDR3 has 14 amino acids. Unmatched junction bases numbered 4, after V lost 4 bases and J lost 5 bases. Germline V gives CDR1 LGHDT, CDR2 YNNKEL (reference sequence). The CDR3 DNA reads TGTGCCAGCAGCCGACAGGGTCTCAATGAAAAACTGTTTTTT. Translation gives CASSRQGLNEKLFF.

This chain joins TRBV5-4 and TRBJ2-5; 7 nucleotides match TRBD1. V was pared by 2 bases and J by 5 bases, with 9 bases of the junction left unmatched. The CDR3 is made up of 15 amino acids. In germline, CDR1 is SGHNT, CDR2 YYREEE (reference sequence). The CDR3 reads CASSLSTQGQETQYF. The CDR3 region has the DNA TGTGCCAGCAGCTTAAGCACACAGGGACAGGAGACCCAGTACTTC.

CDR3 DNA sequence: TGTGCCAGCAGTTACAGCCCTTCCCGGCCCCAGCATTTT. Translating it yields CASSYSPSRPQHF. This chain joins TRBV6-5 and TRBJ1-5; D gene unclear. Trimming pared 2 bases from V and 9 bases from J, leaving 11 bases between. This CDR3 is 13 amino acids long. From germline, CDR1 is MNHEY and CDR2 SVGAGI.

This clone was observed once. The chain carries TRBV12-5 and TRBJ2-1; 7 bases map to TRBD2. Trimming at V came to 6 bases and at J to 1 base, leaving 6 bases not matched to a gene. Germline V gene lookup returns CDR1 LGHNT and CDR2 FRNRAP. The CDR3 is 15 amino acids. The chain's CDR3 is CASGDWGGSYNEQFF. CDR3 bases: TGTGCTAGTGGCGATTGGGGGGGATCCTACAATGAGCAGTTCTTC.

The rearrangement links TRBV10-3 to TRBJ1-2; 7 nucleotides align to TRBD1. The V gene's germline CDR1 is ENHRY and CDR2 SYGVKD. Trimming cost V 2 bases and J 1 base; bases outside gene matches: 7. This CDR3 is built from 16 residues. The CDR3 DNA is TGTGCCATCAGTGAGCAAATCCCAGGGGGTAACTATGGCTACACCTTC. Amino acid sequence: CAISEQIPGGNYGYTF.

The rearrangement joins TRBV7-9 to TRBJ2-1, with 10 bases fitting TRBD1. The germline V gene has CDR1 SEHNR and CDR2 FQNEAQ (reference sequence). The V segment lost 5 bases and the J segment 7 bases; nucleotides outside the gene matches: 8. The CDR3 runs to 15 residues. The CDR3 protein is CASSQAGTGVNEQFF. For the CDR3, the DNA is TGTGCCAGCAGCCAAGCCGGGACAGGGGTTAATGAGCAGTTCTTC.

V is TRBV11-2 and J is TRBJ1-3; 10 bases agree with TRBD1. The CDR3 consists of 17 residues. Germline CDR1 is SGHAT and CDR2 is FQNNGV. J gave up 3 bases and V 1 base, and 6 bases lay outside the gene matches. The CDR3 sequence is CASSLGPDRGLGNTIYF. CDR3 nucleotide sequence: TGTGCCAGCAGCTTAGGCCCCGACAGGGGGCTTGGAAACACCATATATTTT.

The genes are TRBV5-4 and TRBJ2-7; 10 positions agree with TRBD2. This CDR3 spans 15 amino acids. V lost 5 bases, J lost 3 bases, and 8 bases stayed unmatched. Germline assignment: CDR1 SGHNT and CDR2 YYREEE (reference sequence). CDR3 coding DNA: TGTGCCAGCAGTCCCGGCGGGACTAGCGTCTACGAGCAGTACTTC. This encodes CASSPGGTSVYEQYF.

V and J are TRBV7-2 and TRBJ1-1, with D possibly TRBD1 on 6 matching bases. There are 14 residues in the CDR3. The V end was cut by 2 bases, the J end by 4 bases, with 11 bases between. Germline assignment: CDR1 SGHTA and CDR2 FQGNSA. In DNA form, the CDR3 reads TGTGCCAGCAGCTTAAGTCCAGGGGTCACTGAAGCTTTCTTT. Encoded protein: CASSLSPGVTEAFF.

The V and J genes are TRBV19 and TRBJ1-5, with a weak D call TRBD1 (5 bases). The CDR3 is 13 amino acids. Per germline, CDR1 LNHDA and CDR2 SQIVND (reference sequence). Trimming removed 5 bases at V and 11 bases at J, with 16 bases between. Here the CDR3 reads CASSPTTVLAQHF. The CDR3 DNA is TGTGCCAGTAGTCCAACGACAGTTTTGGCCCAGCATTTT.

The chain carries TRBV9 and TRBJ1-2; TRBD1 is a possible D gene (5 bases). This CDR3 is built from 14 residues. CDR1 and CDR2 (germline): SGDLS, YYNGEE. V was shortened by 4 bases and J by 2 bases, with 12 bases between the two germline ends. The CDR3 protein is CASSPRGENYGYTF. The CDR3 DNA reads TGTGCCAGCAGCCCTCGGGGGGAGAACTATGGCTACACCTTC.

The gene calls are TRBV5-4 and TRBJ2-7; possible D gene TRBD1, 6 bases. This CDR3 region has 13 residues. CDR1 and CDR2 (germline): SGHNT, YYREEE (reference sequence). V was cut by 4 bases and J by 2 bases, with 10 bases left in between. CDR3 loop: CASSTTGTYEQYF. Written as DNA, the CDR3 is TGTGCCAGCAGCACGACAGGAACCTACGAGCAGTACTTC.

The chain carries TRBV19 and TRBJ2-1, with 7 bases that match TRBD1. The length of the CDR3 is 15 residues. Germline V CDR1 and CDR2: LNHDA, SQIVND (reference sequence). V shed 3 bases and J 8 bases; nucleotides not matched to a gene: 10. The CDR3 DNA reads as TGTGCCAGTAGTATTATGGCAGGGGGTCTGGATGAGCAGTTCTTC. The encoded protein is CASSIMAGGLDEQFF.

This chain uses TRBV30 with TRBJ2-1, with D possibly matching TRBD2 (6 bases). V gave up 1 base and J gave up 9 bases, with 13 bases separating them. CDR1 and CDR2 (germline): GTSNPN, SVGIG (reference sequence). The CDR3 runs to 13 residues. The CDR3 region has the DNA TGTGCCTGGAGTGCCAACTCGGGGGTTGAGCAGTTCTTC. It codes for CAWSANSGVEQFF. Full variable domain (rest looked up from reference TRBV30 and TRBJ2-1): SQTIHQWPATLVQPVGSPLSLECTVEGTSNPNLYWYRQAAGRGLQLLFYSVGIGQISSEVPQNLSASRPQDRQFILSSKKLLLSDSGFYLCAWSANSGVEQFFGPGTRLTVL.

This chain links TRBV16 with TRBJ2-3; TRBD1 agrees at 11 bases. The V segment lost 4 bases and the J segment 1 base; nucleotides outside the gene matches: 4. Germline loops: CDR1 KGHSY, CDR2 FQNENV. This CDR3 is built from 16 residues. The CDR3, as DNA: TGTGCCAGCAGCCTAGGACAGGGGGCTCGCACAGATACGCAGTATTTT. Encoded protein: CASSLGQGARTDTQYF.

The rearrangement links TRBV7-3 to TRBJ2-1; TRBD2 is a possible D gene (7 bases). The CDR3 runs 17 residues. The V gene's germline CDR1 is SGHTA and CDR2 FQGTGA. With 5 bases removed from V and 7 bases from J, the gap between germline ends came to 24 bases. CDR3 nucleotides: TGTGCCAGCAGCCGGGGGCTAGTAGGACTAGGATCAAATGAGCAGTTCTTC. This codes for CASSRGLVGLGSNEQFF.

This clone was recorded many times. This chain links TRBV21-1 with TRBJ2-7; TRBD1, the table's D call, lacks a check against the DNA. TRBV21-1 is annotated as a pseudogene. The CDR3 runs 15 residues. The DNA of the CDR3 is TGTGCCAGCAGCTTTTTGGGACAGGGCTCCTACGAGCAGTACTTC. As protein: CASSFLGQGSYEQYF.

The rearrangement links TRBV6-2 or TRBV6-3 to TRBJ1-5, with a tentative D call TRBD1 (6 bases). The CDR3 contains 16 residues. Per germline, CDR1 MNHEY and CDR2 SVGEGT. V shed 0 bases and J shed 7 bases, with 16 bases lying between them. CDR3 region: CASSYSTRAGAQPQHF. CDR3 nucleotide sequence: TGTGCCAGCAGTTACTCAACCCGGGCAGGGGCCCAGCCCCAGCATTTT.

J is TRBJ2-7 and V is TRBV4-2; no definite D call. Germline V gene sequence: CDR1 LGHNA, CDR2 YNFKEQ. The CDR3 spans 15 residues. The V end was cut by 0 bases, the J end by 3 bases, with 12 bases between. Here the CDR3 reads CASSQEADSHYEQYF. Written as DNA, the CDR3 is TGTGCCAGCAGCCAAGAGGCAGATTCCCACTACGAGCAGTACTTC.

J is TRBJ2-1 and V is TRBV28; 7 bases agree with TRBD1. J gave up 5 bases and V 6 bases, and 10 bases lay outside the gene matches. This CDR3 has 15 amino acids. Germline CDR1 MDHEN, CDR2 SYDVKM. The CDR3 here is CASSQGQAANNEQFF. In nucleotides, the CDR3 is TGTGCCAGCAGCCAAGGACAGGCCGCAAACAATGAGCAGTTCTTC.

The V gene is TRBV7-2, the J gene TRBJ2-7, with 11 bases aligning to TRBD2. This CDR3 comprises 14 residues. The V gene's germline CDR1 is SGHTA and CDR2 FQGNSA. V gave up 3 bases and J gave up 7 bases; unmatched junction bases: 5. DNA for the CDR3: TGTGCCAGCAGCTTTAGCGGGGGGGCGTGGGAGCAGTACTTC. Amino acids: CASSFSGGAWEQYF. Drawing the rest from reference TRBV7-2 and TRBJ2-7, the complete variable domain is GAGVSQSPSNKVTEKGKDVELRCDPISGHTALYWYRQSLGQGLEFLIYFQGNSAPDKSGLPSDRFSAERTGGSVSTLTIQRTQQEDSAVYLCASSFSGGAWEQYFGPGTRLTVT.

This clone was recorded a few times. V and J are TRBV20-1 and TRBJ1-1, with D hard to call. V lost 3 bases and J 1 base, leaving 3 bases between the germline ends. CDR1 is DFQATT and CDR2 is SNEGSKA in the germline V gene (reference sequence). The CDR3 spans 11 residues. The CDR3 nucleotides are TGCAGTGCTAGCGGGAACACTGAAGCTTTCTTT. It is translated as CSASGNTEAFF.